What follows is one T cell receptor beta chain and its context. This sample is part of a study of T cell changes during pregnancy in multiple sclerosis. Trimming cost V 6 bases and J 8 bases; bases outside gene matches: 6. The germline V gene encodes CDR1 MNHEY and CDR2 SMNVEV (reference sequence). The CDR3 loop spans 15 amino acids. Data came from immunoSEQ multiplex PCR; TCRdb stores just in-frame clones and leaves some out. The sample includes 64,000 or so clones, over 95% of them seen just once. The sample consisted of CD8+ T cells from peripheral blood mononuclear cells, taken after pregnancy. This clonotype was sampled from a female donor with multiple sclerosis, enrolled in a pregnancy study. This chain uses TRBV27 with TRBJ2-1; 14 bases align to TRBD2. The DNA of the CDR3 is TGTGCCAGCAGCCTGGGACTAGCGGGAGTGTATGAGCAGTTCTTC. Amino acid sequence: CASSLGLAGVYEQFF.